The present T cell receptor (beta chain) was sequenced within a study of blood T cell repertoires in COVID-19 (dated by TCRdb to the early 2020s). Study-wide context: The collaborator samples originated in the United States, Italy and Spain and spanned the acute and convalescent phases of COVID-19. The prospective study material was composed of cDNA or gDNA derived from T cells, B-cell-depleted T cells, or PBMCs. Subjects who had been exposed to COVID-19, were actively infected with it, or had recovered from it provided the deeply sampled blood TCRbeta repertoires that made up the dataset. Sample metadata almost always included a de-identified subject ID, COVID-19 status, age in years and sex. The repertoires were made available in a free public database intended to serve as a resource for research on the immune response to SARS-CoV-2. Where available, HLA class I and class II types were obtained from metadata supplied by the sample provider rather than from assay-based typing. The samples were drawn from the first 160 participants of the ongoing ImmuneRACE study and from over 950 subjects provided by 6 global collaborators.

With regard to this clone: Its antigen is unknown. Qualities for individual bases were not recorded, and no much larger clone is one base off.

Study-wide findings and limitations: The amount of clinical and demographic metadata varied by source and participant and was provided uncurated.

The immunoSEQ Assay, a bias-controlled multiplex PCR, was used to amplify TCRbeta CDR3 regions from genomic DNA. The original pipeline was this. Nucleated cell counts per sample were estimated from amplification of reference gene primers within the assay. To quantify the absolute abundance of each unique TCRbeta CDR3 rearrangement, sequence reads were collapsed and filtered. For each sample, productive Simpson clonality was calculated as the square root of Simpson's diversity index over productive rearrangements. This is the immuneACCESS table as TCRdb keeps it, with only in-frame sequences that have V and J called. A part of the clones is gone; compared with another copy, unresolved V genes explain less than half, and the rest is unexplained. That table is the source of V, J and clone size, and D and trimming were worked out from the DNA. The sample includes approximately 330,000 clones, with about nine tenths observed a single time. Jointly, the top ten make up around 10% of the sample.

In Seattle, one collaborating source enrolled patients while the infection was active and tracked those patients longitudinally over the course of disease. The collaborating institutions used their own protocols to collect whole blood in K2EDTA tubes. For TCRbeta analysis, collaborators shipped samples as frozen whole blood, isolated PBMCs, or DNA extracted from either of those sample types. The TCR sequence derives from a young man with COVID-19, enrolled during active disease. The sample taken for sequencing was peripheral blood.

The CDR3 loop reads CASSPQDRAGNIQYF. Here is the DNA: TGTGCCAGCAGCCCCCAGGACAGGGCTGGAAACATTCAGTACTTC. The receptor chain draws on TRBV7-2 and TRBJ2-4, with TRBD1 identical over 8 junction bases. CDR1 and CDR2, per the germline V gene, are SGHTA and FQGNSA. V is cut back by 5 bases and J by 6 bases, with 9 bases in the junction unmatched. The CDR3 numbers 15 residues from cysteine through phenylalanine. Kept here is only the CDR3 DNA, which spans 45 bases and is read in frame from base 1.